This T cell receptor beta chain appears in the sequencing data of a study of T-cell reconstitution after alpha-beta-depleted transplantation in children. Preparation of the TCRbeta library involved a method that used unique molecular identifiers. TCRdb recomputed calls from the PCR reads with MiXCR, one row per CDR3 protein. In the table there are under 350,000 distinct CDR3 sequences, over 8% of which are singletons. V gave up 0 bases and J gave up 6 bases, with 14 bases separating them. The CDR3 runs 16 residues. Per germline, CDR1 MNHEY and CDR2 SVGAGI. This clonotype was seen a handful of times. The sequencing here drew on PBMCs from the stem cell graft donor, taken from the stem cell graft. The chain combines TRBV6-5 with TRBJ1-4; unclear D gene. The receptor comes from a human donor who donated a stem cell graft to a child with SCID. This CDR3 is CASSYSTGGGDEKLFF. CDR3 nucleotides: TGTGCCAGCAGTTACTCGACTGGTGGCGGGGATGAAAAACTGTTTTTT.